One sample yielded the 32 T cell receptor beta chains listed below, sequenced in a study of T cell responses to AZD1222 COVID-19 vaccine. Sequenced by immunoSEQ multiplex PCR; TCRdb stores in-frame clones only, minus some. The sample includes over 95,000 clones, approximately 89% seen only once; the top ten take approximately 4.8%. This sample comprised peripheral blood, obtained on day 0 of AZD1222 vaccination. These receptors originate from an adult in good health.

The chain uses TRBV5-8 and TRBJ1-4; D is unresolved. The V gene's germline CDR1 is SGHTS and CDR2 YDEGEE. The germline V and J ends were trimmed by 6 bases and 5 bases, with 23 bases remaining between them. The CDR3 runs 17 residues. In DNA, the CDR3 is TGTGCCAGCACCCATGACCGGACGGGTGGGGTAAATGAAAAACTGTTTTTT. As protein: CASTHDRTGGVNEKLFF.

The chain links TRBV4-3 to TRBJ2-7; D is perhaps TRBD2 (7 bases). The CDR3 runs to 20 residues. V was cut by 0 bases and J by 3 bases, with 27 bases left in between. CDR1 and CDR2 (germline): LGHNA, YSLEER. CDR3 loop: CASSQELRVRGGIQNYEQYF. Here the CDR3 DNA reads TGCGCCAGCAGCCAAGAGCTGAGGGTTAGGGGGGGGATCCAGAACTACGAGCAGTACTTC.

The rearrangement joins TRBV9 to TRBJ2-7, with 7 nucleotides matching TRBD1. The V gene end was trimmed by 3 bases and the J gene end by 4 bases; junction bases not matched to a gene: 1. The CDR3 totals 12 residues. The germline V gene encodes CDR1 SGDLS and CDR2 YYNGEE. CDR3 DNA: TGTGCCAGCAGCGGACAGGGTTACGAGCAGTACTTC. It codes for CASSGQGYEQYF.

The chain combines TRBV21-1 with TRBJ1-5. TRBV21-1 is recorded as a pseudogene. This CDR3 has 13 residues. The chain's CDR3 is CASSTAGSQPQHF. The CDR3 nucleotides are TGTGCCAGCAGCACGGCAGGGAGTCAGCCCCAGCATTTT.

The chain combines TRBV5-5 with TRBJ1-6, with 7 bases aligning to TRBD1. Looked up from germline, CDR1 is SGHKS and CDR2 is YYEKEE (reference sequence). This CDR3 comprises 14 residues. Trimming removed 5 bases from V and 10 bases from J; junction bases left unmatched: 9. CDR3 sequence reads: CASRIQGQYSPLHF. In DNA form, the CDR3 reads TGTGCCAGCAGGATACAGGGGCAATACTCACCCCTCCACTTT. Variable domain in full (rest from reference TRBV5-5 and TRBJ1-6): DAGVTQSPTHLIKTRGQQVTLRCSPISGHKSVSWYQQVLGQGPQFIFQYYEKEERGRGNFPDRFSARQFPNYSSELNVNALLLGDSALYLCASRIQGQYSPLHFGNGTRLTVT.

This rearrangement joins TRBV27 to TRBJ1-6; D uncertain. The CDR3 runs to 15 residues. V gave up 5 bases and J gave up 0 bases, with 8 bases separating them. Germline CDR1 and CDR2: MNHEY and SMNVEV (reference sequence). In nucleotides, the CDR3 is TGTGCCAGCAGTGCGTTTAGCTCCTATAATTCACCCCTCCACTTT. Translated: CASSAFSSYNSPLHF.

V usage is TRBV5-1 and J usage is TRBJ1-6; no clear D gene. V shed 1 base and J shed 1 base, with 6 bases lying between them. From germline, CDR1 is SGHRS and CDR2 YFSETQ. The CDR3 extends over 15 amino acids. For the CDR3, the DNA is TGCGCCAGCAGCTTGAGGGCGTCCTATAATTCACCCCTCCACTTT. Translation gives CASSLRASYNSPLHF.

This chain connects TRBV15 to TRBJ2-7, with D maybe TRBD1 (5 bases). In germline, CDR1 is LNHNV, CDR2 YYDKDF (reference sequence). Trimming took 0 bases from V and 6 from J, leaving 18 bases between them. The CDR3 sequence is 16 residues long. DNA for the CDR3: TGTGCCACCAGCAGAGAACGAGGTCAGGGCTGGTCCGAGCAGTACTTC. Its protein product is CATSRERGQGWSEQYF.

The chain employs TRBV5-5 and TRBJ1-1; 7 bases line up with TRBD1. This CDR3 has 15 residues. V dropped 2 bases and J dropped 0; count of bases not matched to a gene: 4. In germline, CDR1 is SGHKS, CDR2 YYEKEE (reference sequence). The chain's CDR3 is CASSFAGQMNTEAFF. CDR3 DNA: TGTGCCAGCAGCTTCGCGGGACAGATGAACACTGAAGCTTTCTTT.

The J gene is TRBJ2-1, the V gene TRBV6-5; the D gene could be TRBD1 or TRBD2 (6 bases each). Germline V gives CDR1 MNHEY, CDR2 SVGAGI. Trimming shortened V by 0 bases and J by 4 bases, and 7 bases separated the two germline ends. The CDR3 extends over 14 amino acids. In nucleotides, the CDR3 is TGTGCCAGCAGTTACTCAGGGGGGTACAATGAGCAGTTCTTC. Its protein product is CASSYSGGYNEQFF.

The V call is TRBV12-3 or TRBV12-4, the J call TRBJ1-6; D ambiguous. Trimming stripped 8 bases from V and 8 bases from J, with 13 bases between. The CDR3 loop spans 13 amino acids. Here the CDR3 DNA reads TGTGCCAGCGGAATCTACCAAGATTCACCCCTCCACTTT. This sequence encodes CASGIYQDSPLHF.

The chain employs TRBV5-8 and TRBJ2-2; maybe TRBD1 (5 bases). The CDR3 covers 15 residues. CDR1 and CDR2 from the germline V gene are SGHTS and YDEGEE. Trimming took 1 base from V and 7 from J, leaving 14 bases between them. The CDR3 sequence is CASSLQQGSGGELFF. The CDR3 DNA sequence: TGTGCCAGCAGCTTGCAGCAGGGTTCGGGCGGGGAGCTGTTTTTT.

The J gene is TRBJ2-7, the V gene TRBV2; D perhaps matches TRBD2 (5 bases). The germline CDR1 and CDR2 sequences are SNHLY and FYNNEI. With 4 bases removed from V and 3 bases from J, the gap between germline ends came to 10 bases. The CDR3 consists of 13 residues. The CDR3 DNA is TGTGCCAGCAGTGCTAGCCAGGTCTACGAGCAGTACTTC. It codes for CASSASQVYEQYF.

The chain is built from TRBV7-2 and TRBJ2-2, with 7 bases that match TRBD2. With V trimmed by 5 bases and J by 0 bases, 3 bases remained unmatched. This CDR3 is 15 amino acids long. CDR1 is SGHTA and CDR2 is FQGNSA in the germline V gene. Written as DNA, the CDR3 is TGTGCCAGCAGCCTGGGACTACCGAACACCGGGGAGCTGTTTTTT. Translated: CASSLGLPNTGELFF. Full variable domain (remainder filled in from reference TRBV7-2 and TRBJ2-2): GAGVSQSPSNKVTEKGKDVELRCDPISGHTALYWYRQSLGQGLEFLIYFQGNSAPDKSGLPSDRFSAERTGGSVSTLTIQRTQQEDSAVYLCASSLGLPNTGELFFGEGSRLTVL.

The chain is built from TRBV4-2 and TRBJ2-1; D is ambiguous. CDR3 length equals 14 residues. Germline lookup yields CDR1 LGHNA and CDR2 YNFKEQ. The ends were cut back, 1 base at V and 4 bases at J, with 8 bases in the middle. CDR3 loop: CASSQGAEYNEQFF. The CDR3 DNA sequence: TGTGCCAGCAGCCAAGGGGCAGAGTACAATGAGCAGTTCTTC.

The CDR3 coding sequence is TGTGCCACCAGTGACTCGGGACGGATTTCTGAAGCTTTCTTT. Its translation: CATSDSGRISEAFF. The rearrangement links TRBV24-1 to TRBJ1-1; TRBD1 is a possible D gene (5 bases). Germline-derived CDR1 and CDR2 are KGHDR and SFDVKD. Trimming left V 4 bases short and J 6 bases short, with 14 bases between. The CDR3 is 14 amino acids.

In DNA form, the CDR3 reads TGTGCCAGCAGCACCCAAGACAGGCACACTGAAGCTTTCTTT. Its protein is CASSTQDRHTEAFF. The chain uses TRBV21-1 and TRBJ1-1; TRBD1 is the table's D call and was not checked against the DNA. TRBV21-1 is flagged as a pseudogene. The CDR3 sequence is 14 residues long.

This chain uses TRBV12-3 or TRBV12-4 with TRBJ2-2; D uncertain. This CDR3 is built from 11 residues. Trimming shortened V by 0 bases and J by 9 bases, and 2 bases separated the two germline ends. The CDR3 is CASSLAWELFF. CDR3 bases: TGTGCCAGCAGTTTAGCCTGGGAGCTGTTTTTT.

This clone has a single count. This chain connects TRBV15 to TRBJ2-3, with D possibly being TRBD2 (7 bases). Germline-derived CDR1 and CDR2 are LNHNV and YYDKDF (reference sequence). The ends were cut back, 0 bases at V and 2 bases at J, with 15 bases in the middle. This CDR3 comprises 17 residues. The DNA for the CDR3 is TGTGCCACCAGCAGAGACGGGGGGTGGGGGCTCACAGATACGCAGTATTTT. Residues: CATSRDGGWGLTDTQYF.

This clone showed up just a few times. The chain employs TRBV27 and TRBJ1-4, with D possibly matching TRBD1 (5 bases). The germline gives CDR1 MNHEY, CDR2 SMNVEV (reference sequence). V was cut by 0 bases and J by 11 bases, with 10 bases left in between. The CDR3 is 13 residues long. CDR3 sequence (DNA): TGTGCCAGCAGTTTATCCATCGGGGGGAAACTGTTTTTT. This translates into CASSLSIGGKLFF.

This clone was seen only once. The J gene is TRBJ2-2, the V gene TRBV24-1; D might be TRBD1 or TRBD2, each matching 5 bases. The ends were cut back, 5 bases at V and 1 base at J, with 7 bases in the middle. This CDR3 comprises 14 residues. The germline gives CDR1 KGHDR, CDR2 SFDVKD. CDR3 in DNA: TGTGCCACCAGTGGGGGGTTGAACACCGGGGAGCTGTTTTTT. Translated, it gives CATSGGLNTGELFF.

The V gene is TRBV7-3, the J gene TRBJ2-7, with D perhaps TRBD2 (6 bases). The germline gives CDR1 SGHTA, CDR2 FQGTGA. CDR3 length: 13 residues. The V and J ends lost 5 bases and 5 bases respectively, with 13 bases between them. The CDR3 is CASSPGLDHEQYF. CDR3 nucleotide sequence: TGTGCCAGCAGCCCGGGACTTGACCACGAGCAGTACTTC. Full variable domain (remainder filled in from reference TRBV7-3 and TRBJ2-7): GAGVSQTPSNKVTEKGKYVELRCDPISGHTALYWYRQSLGQGPEFLIYFQGTGAADDSGLPNDRFFAVRPEGSVSTLKIQRTERGDSAVYLCASSPGLDHEQYFGPGTRLTVT.

V is TRBV28 and J is TRBJ1-1; possible D gene TRBD1, 6 bases. The germline gives CDR1 MDHEN, CDR2 SYDVKM. V was cut by 4 bases and J by 4 bases, with 7 bases left in between. CDR3 length equals 12 residues. CDR3 sequence reads: CASSSRGTEAFF. The DNA of the CDR3 is TGTGCCAGCAGTTCCAGGGGCACTGAAGCTTTCTTT.

The rearrangement joins TRBV5-1 to TRBJ2-6; possibly TRBD1 for D (6 bases). The V end was cut by 4 bases, the J end by 4 bases, with 15 bases between. CDR1 is SGHRS, CDR2 YFSETQ, per germline. CDR3 length: 16 residues. CDR3 nucleotide sequence: TGCGCCAGCAGCCCACAGGGTGTAGCAGGGGCCAACGTCCTGACTTTC. This encodes CASSPQGVAGANVLTF.

The chain couples TRBV10-3 to TRBJ2-7; D may be TRBD2 (6 bases). V lost 6 bases and J lost 0, with 24 bases in between. Germline V gene lookup returns CDR1 ENHRY and CDR2 SYGVKD. The CDR3 length is 18 residues. In nucleotides, the CDR3 is TGTGCCATCAGCGAGATGTCCAGCGGGCGACTAAGCTCCTACGAGCAGTACTTC. Residues: CAISEMSSGRLSSYEQYF.

The chain recombines TRBV28 with TRBJ1-3; the match to TRBD1 covers 8 bases. The V gene's germline CDR1 is MDHEN and CDR2 SYDVKM. The CDR3 loop spans 19 amino acids. The ends lost 5 bases at V and 7 bases at J; junction bases unmatched: 22. Here the CDR3 DNA reads TGTGCCAGCAGTCCTCATGGGGTAACAGGGGGAGGTAGTGCGAACACCATATATTTT. The encoded protein is CASSPHGVTGGGSANTIYF.

The rearrangement links TRBV3-1 (or the pseudogene TRBV3-2) to TRBJ2-2, with no clear D. V shed 1 base and J shed 4 bases, with 1 base lying between them. Germline CDR1 LGHDT, CDR2 YNNKEL (reference sequence). CDR3 length: 12 residues. CDR3 protein: CASSQVTGELFF. CDR3 DNA: TGTGCCAGCAGCCAAGTCACCGGGGAGCTGTTTTTT.

The chain is built from TRBV7-2 and TRBJ1-2, with a possible D match to TRBD1 (5 bases). Trimming took 2 bases from V and 8 from J, leaving 18 bases between them. Germline values: CDR1 SGHTA, CDR2 FQGNSA. This CDR3 is 15 amino acids long. CDR3 region: CASSLIGLGAGGYTF. The CDR3 coding sequence is TGTGCCAGCAGCTTAATCGGACTCGGGGCCGGGGGCTACACCTTC.

The chain couples TRBV18 to TRBJ2-3; possible D gene TRBD2, 6 bases. There are 17 residues in the CDR3. Germline V gives CDR1 KGHSH, CDR2 LQKENI. Trimming stripped 5 bases from V and 1 base from J, with 19 bases between. The CDR3 region has the DNA TGTGCCAGCTCATTAGCCTCCGGGGGTTTTGGCACAGATACGCAGTATTTT. Amino acid sequence: CASSLASGGFGTDTQYF. Variable domain in full (rest from reference TRBV18 and TRBJ2-3): NAGVMQNPRHLVRRRGQEARLRCSPMKGHSHVYWYRQLPEEGLKFMVYLQKENIIDESGMPKERFSAEFPKEGPSILRIQQVVRGDSAAYFCASSLASGGFGTDTQYFGPGTRLTVL.

The chain carries TRBV6-1 and TRBJ1-2; 8 bases agree with TRBD1. There are 16 residues in the CDR3. V lost 3 bases to trimming and J lost 6 bases; unmatched junction nucleotides: 12. Germline CDR1 and CDR2: MNHNS and SASEGT. The CDR3 is CASSEDRAVYRDGYTF. The CDR3 nucleotides are TGTGCCAGCAGTGAGGACAGGGCAGTTTACCGGGATGGCTACACCTTC.

The chain uses TRBV13 and TRBJ2-6; D uncertain. The germline CDR1 and CDR2 sequences are PRHDT and FYEKMQ (reference sequence). V lost 5 bases and J lost 3, with 8 bases in between. The CDR3 has 14 residues. The CDR3 DNA is TGTGCCAGCAGCCGGTGGAGTGGGGCCAACGTCCTGACTTTC. Translation gives CASSRWSGANVLTF. Using reference TRBV13 and TRBJ2-6 for the parts outside the CDR3, the full variable domain is AAGVIQSPRHLIKEKRETATLKCYPIPRHDTVYWYQQGPGQDPQFLISFYEKMQSDKGSIPDRFSAQQFSDYHSELNMSSLELGDSALYFCASSRWSGANVLTFGAGSRLTVL.

The CDR3 sequence is CASSQQGDKDGYTF. The CDR3 bases are TGTGCCAGCAGCCAACAGGGGGATAAGGATGGCTACACCTTC. The rearrangement uses TRBV7-9 and TRBJ1-2, with 8 positions matching TRBD1. In germline, CDR1 is SEHNR, CDR2 FQNEAQ (reference sequence). This CDR3 region has 14 residues. J gave up 6 bases and V 5 bases, and 8 bases lay outside the gene matches. Filled out from reference TRBV7-9 and TRBJ1-2, the complete variable domain reads DTGVSQNPRHKITKRGQNVTFRCDPISEHNRLYWYRQTLGQGPEFLTYFQNEAQLEKSRLLSDRFSAERPKGSFSTLEIQRTEQGDSAMYLCASSQQGDKDGYTFGSGTRLTVV.